These 20 T cell receptor beta chains were all obtained from the same sample, sequenced in a study of regulatory T cells in long-lasting Graves disease. Noted time point: newly diagnosed GD, antithyroid drugs for less than 3 months. PBMCs provided the RNA from which the TCR library was made. Arm-PCR with iRepertoire HTBI primers amplified the CDR3 regions for these TCR beta libraries. TCRdb reanalysed the multiplex PCR reads using MiXCR and keeps one entry per CDR3 protein. The sample has roughly 430,000 distinct CDR3 sequences; roughly 15% are singletons. The same sample was also used in a study of T cells in Graves' hyperthyroidism and ophthalmopathy.

Sequenced material: peripheral blood mononuclear cells (PBMCs), taken at new diagnosis, from a patient treated with antithyroid drugs. Every receptor here comes from a young woman with Graves disease.

This clonotype was counted many times. CDR3 DNA: TGTGCCAGCAGCCTTGTTGGACAGGGGAAGGAGGTAGCTTTCTTT. Translating gives CASSLVGQGKEVAFF. The V gene is TRBV7-2, the J gene TRBJ1-1, with 9 bases fitting TRBD1. CDR3 length: 15 amino acids. V shed 5 bases and J 10 bases; nucleotides not matched to a gene: 14. Germline V lookup: CDR1 SGHTA, CDR2 FQGNSA. The full variable domain, its missing parts supplied by reference TRBV7-2 and TRBJ1-1, is GAGVSQSPSNKVTEKGKDVELRCDPISGHTALYWYRQSLGQGLEFLIYFQGNSAPDKSGLPSDRFSAERTGGSVSTLTIQRTQQEDSAVYLCASSLVGQGKEVAFFGQGTRLTVV.

This clonotype appeared many times. This chain joins TRBV7-9 and TRBJ2-1, with 13 bases lining up with TRBD2. The ends lost 6 bases at V and 0 bases at J; junction bases unmatched: 14. This CDR3 is 20 amino acids long. Per germline, CDR1 SEHNR and CDR2 FQNEAQ (reference sequence). The CDR3: CASRPTSKTSGRHSYNEQFF. The CDR3 DNA reads as TGTGCCAGCAGGCCGACTAGTAAGACTAGCGGGAGGCACTCCTACAATGAGCAGTTCTTC. The full variable domain, in which reference TRBV7-9 and TRBJ2-1 provide the parts outside the CDR3, is DTGVSQNPRHKITKRGQNVTFRCDPISEHNRLYWYRQTLGQGPEFLTYFQNEAQLEKSRLLSDRFSAERPKGSFSTLEIQRTEQGDSAMYLCASRPTSKTSGRHSYNEQFFGPGTRLTVL.

CDR3 in amino acids: CASRPRLANTGELFF. CDR3 DNA sequence: TGTGCCAGCAGACCGAGACTCGCGAACACCGGGGAGCTGTTTTTT. The genes are TRBV6-1 and TRBJ2-2; D call uncertain. The length of the CDR3 is 15 residues. Looked up from germline, CDR1 is MNHNS and CDR2 is SASEGT. Trimming stripped 6 bases from V and 0 bases from J, with 11 bases between.

This clonotype was detected a few times. The V and J genes are TRBV20-1 and TRBJ1-3, with D possibly being TRBD1 (5 bases). The CDR3 runs 13 residues. Germline V CDR1 and CDR2: DFQATT, SNEGSKA (reference sequence). V lost 6 bases, J lost 3 bases, and 12 bases lay in between. CDR3 nucleotides: TGCAGTGCCACAGAGGGGCTTGGAAACACCATATATTTT. Encoded protein: CSATEGLGNTIYF.

The chain combines TRBV11-2 with TRBJ1-1; D possibly corresponds to TRBD1 (6 bases). The germline V gene has CDR1 SGHAT and CDR2 FQNNGV. Trimming pared 1 base from V and 3 bases from J, leaving 21 bases between. The CDR3 is 18 residues long. The DNA of the CDR3 is TGTGCCAGCAGCTTAGTCTTGGGGGGCGCGCGGTTGGACACTGAAGCTTTCTTT. Its protein product is CASSLVLGGARLDTEAFF.

This clonotype showed up just once. A read error may be the cause here, since a much bigger clone is one base away. The V call is TRBV29-1, the J call TRBJ2-7, with 11 bases aligning to TRBD1. Germline loops: CDR1 SQVTM, CDR2 ANQGSEA. This CDR3 is 14 amino acids long. Trimming took 4 bases from V and 7 from J; bases not matched to a gene: 9. For the CDR3, the DNA is TGCAGCGTTGGCCGGGACAGGGGGGACAATGAGCAGTACTTC. It specifies CSVGRDRGDNEQYF.

About this clonotype itself: Mismatch with germline at one junction end may stem from a read error. The rearrangement links TRBV28 to TRBJ2-7, with TRBD2 matching 8 bases. This CDR3 is 14 amino acids long. CDR1 and CDR2 from the germline V gene are MDHEN and SYDVKM. CDR3: CASSPRTSIHEQNF. The CDR3 DNA follows: TGTGCCAGCAGTCCTAGGACTAGCATCCACGAGCAGAACTTC.

In its sample, this clonotype was seen many times. The V and J genes are TRBV20-1 and TRBJ2-5, with D perhaps TRBD1 (6 bases). Looked up from germline, CDR1 is DFQATT and CDR2 is SNEGSKA (reference sequence). The CDR3 contains 13 residues. V gave up 3 bases and J gave up 4 bases, with 12 bases separating them. CDR3 region: CSASEPTGETQYF. CDR3 coding DNA: TGCAGTGCTAGTGAACCGACAGGAGAGACCCAGTACTTC.

This clonotype was seen at least ten times. This chain uses TRBV12-3 or TRBV12-4 with TRBJ2-7, with TRBD1 as a possible D gene (5 bases). V lost 5 bases and J lost 4, with 12 bases in between. The CDR3 is 13 amino acids. CDR3 in amino acids: CASSPRTQYEQYF. CDR3 sequence (DNA): TGTGCCAGCAGTCCCCGGACACAGTACGAGCAGTACTTC.

In this sample, this clonotype turned up many times. The rearrangement joins TRBV3-1 to TRBJ1-3; TRBD1 matches 7 bases. The V segment lost 3 bases and the J segment 4 bases; nucleotides outside the gene matches: 3. Germline assignment: CDR1 LGHDT and CDR2 YNNKEL (reference sequence). The CDR3 is made up of 14 amino acids. The DNA for the CDR3 is TGTGCCAGCAGCCACGGGACAGTGGGAAACACCATATATTTT. Its protein product is CASSHGTVGNTIYF. Variable domain in full (rest from reference TRBV3-1 and TRBJ1-3): DTAVSQTPKYLVTQMGNDKSIKCEQNLGHDTMYWYKQDSKKFLKIMFSYNNKELIINETVPNRFSPKSPDKAHLNLHINSLELGDSAVYFCASSHGTVGNTIYFGEGSWLTVV.

A few counts support this clonotype. The V call is TRBV7-6, the J call TRBJ1-1; D is possibly TRBD1 (5 bases). CDR1 and CDR2 (germline): SGHVS, FNYEAQ. The V end was cut by 8 bases, the J end by 1 base, with 11 bases between. CDR3 length: 13 residues. CDR3 nucleotide sequence: TGTGCCAGCTGTCCAGGGAGGAACACTGAAGCTTTCTTT. Translating it yields CASCPGRNTEAFF.

This clonotype was observed at least ten times. This chain links TRBV10-3 with TRBJ2-3; perhaps TRBD2 as D (6 bases). Per the germline V gene, CDR1 is ENHRY and CDR2 is SYGVKD. CDR3 length: 18 amino acids. Trimming shortened V by 6 bases and J by 0 bases, and 22 bases separated the two germline ends. In DNA, the CDR3 is TGTGCCATCAGCCCTCCCCTCGGGAGCGGGCGGAGCACAGATACGCAGTATTTT. Translated: CAISPPLGSGRSTDTQYF.

This clonotype was seen ten or more times. V is TRBV5-1 and J is TRBJ2-6, with D perhaps matching TRBD1 (5 bases). There are 18 residues in the CDR3. The V end lost 0 bases, the J end lost 0 bases, and 13 bases lay between the germline ends. The germline gives CDR1 SGHRS, CDR2 YFSETQ. Here the CDR3 reads CASSLEGADSSGANVLTF. DNA of the CDR3: TGCGCCAGCAGCTTGGAAGGGGCAGATAGCTCTGGGGCCAACGTCCTGACTTTC.

This clonotype was recorded at least ten times. The chain uses TRBV6-1 and TRBJ2-7, with D unresolved. The CDR3 sequence is 13 residues long. Deletions cut 6 bases from V and 7 bases from J, with 16 bases between. Germline CDR1 and CDR2: MNHNS and SASEGT. DNA of the CDR3: TGTGCCAGCAGGGATCCTGTAGTGGGGGAGCAGTACTTC. Protein product: CASRDPVVGEQYF.

Ten or more counts support this clonotype. The chain couples TRBV2 to TRBJ1-5, with D maybe TRBD1 (5 bases). CDR3 length equals 13 residues. The ends were cut back, 6 bases at V and 1 base at J, with 7 bases in the middle. Per the germline V gene, CDR1 is SNHLY and CDR2 is FYNNEI. In DNA form, the CDR3 reads TGTGCCAGCAGAGGGGACAGCAATCAGCCCCAGCATTTT. This sequence encodes CASRGDSNQPQHF.

J is TRBJ2-7 and V is TRBV7-8; D gene uncertain. There are 14 residues in the CDR3. CDR1 SGHVS and CDR2 FQNEAQ come from the germline V gene. V was clipped by 2 bases and J by 2 bases, with 10 bases between them. The CDR3 is CASSLYGPTYEQYF. The CDR3 DNA is TGTGCCAGCAGCTTATATGGGCCTACCTACGAGCAGTACTTC. The variable domain in full, with the rest retrieved from reference TRBV7-8 and TRBJ2-7, is GAGVSQSPRYKVAKRGQDVALRCDPISGHVSLFWYQQALGQGPEFLTYFQNEAQLDKSGLPSDRFFAERPEGSVSTLKIQRTQQEDSAVYLCASSLYGPTYEQYFGPGTRLTVT.

This clonotype was seen many times. The rearrangement uses TRBV20-1 and TRBJ2-1; possible D gene TRBD1, 6 bases. Germline CDR1 and CDR2: DFQATT and SNEGSKA (reference sequence). Trimming took off 3 bases at V and 6 bases at J, with 12 bases between the two ends. The CDR3 is 13 amino acids. The chain's CDR3 is CSASPGQPNEQFF. Written as DNA, the CDR3 is TGCAGTGCTAGTCCCGGACAGCCCAATGAGCAGTTCTTC.

Ten or more counts support this clonotype. The chain combines TRBV7-3 with TRBJ2-3, with 10 bases matching TRBD2. Looked up from germline, CDR1 is SGHTA and CDR2 is FQGTGA. The trim removed 1 base at V and 0 bases at J, leaving 4 bases unmatched. The CDR3 covers 17 residues. CDR3 sequence: CASSLSTSGMSTDTQYF. The CDR3 DNA sequence: TGTGCCAGCAGCTTAAGCACTAGCGGGATGAGCACAGATACGCAGTATTTT.

This clonotype showed up many times. The genes are TRBV28 and TRBJ2-2; D not resolved. Between the trimmed V and J ends, which lost 2 bases and 3 bases, there was a span of 7 bases. The CDR3 is made up of 14 amino acids. CDR1 and CDR2 (germline): MDHEN, SYDVKM. CDR3 sequence (DNA): TGTGCCAGCAGTTTACCCTTGCACACCGGGGAGCTGTTTTTT. Its translation is CASSLPLHTGELFF.

There are many counts of this clonotype. This chain joins TRBV7-2 and TRBJ2-7, with D hard to call. Germline V CDR1 and CDR2: SGHTA, FQGNSA. V lost 5 bases to trimming and J lost 0 bases, with 11 bases between them. The CDR3 extends over 14 amino acids. The CDR3 region is CASSLGPGSYEQYF. CDR3 DNA sequence: TGTGCCAGCAGCCTCGGACCTGGCTCCTACGAGCAGTACTTC. The full variable domain, its missing parts supplied by reference TRBV7-2 and TRBJ2-7, is GAGVSQSPSNKVTEKGKDVELRCDPISGHTALYWYRQSLGQGLEFLIYFQGNSAPDKSGLPSDRFSAERTGGSVSTLTIQRTQQEDSAVYLCASSLGPGSYEQYFGPGTRLTVT.